Listed here is a single TCR beta chain. Its target is unknown. Germline CDR1 SGHTA, CDR2 FQGTGA. The CDR3 covers 19 residues. J was trimmed by 0 bases and V by 4 bases; bases with no gene match: 13. The sample is drawn from a study of T cells in Graves' hyperthyroidism and ophthalmopathy. Study-wide context: Peripheral blood was drawn at first diagnosis, prior to all treatment.

Amplification yielded TCR beta CDR3 regions, with RNA transcripts as the source. During a first-round RT-PCR of the TCR CDR3, the HTBI primer set was used. TCRdb ran MiXCR on the multiplex PCR reads and lists one entry per CDR3 protein. The sample includes 600,000 to 650,000 distinct CDR3 sequences, around 15% seen only once; the top ten take approximately 3.9%. Patients aged 18 to 65 had newly diagnosed hyperthyroidism of under 2 months' duration. Every diagnosis used clinical symptoms, serum thyroxine and TRAb, thyroid ultrasound and orbital computed tomography. Study-level points and caveats: In the blood, most expanded thyroid clonotypes above 0.001 appeared as well.

Material: blood. The clonotype comes from a woman aged 30 to 39 with Graves' hyperthyroidism. V is TRBV7-3 and J is TRBJ2-7; 12 positions agree with TRBD2. CDR3: CASSSHGPQLAGGSYEQYF. As DNA, the CDR3 is TGTGCCAGCAGCTCCCATGGCCCTCAACTAGCGGGAGGCTCCTACGAGCAGTACTTC.